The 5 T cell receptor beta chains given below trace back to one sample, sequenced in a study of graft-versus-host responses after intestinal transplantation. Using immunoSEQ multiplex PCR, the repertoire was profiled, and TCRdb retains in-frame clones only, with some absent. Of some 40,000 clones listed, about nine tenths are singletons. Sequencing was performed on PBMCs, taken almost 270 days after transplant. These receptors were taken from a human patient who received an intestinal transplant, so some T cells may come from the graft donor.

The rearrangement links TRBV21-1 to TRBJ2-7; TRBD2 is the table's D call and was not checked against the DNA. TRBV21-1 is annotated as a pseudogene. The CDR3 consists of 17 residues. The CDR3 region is CASSELRRARLRHEQYF. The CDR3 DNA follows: TGTGCCAGCAGCGAGCTCAGGAGGGCCCGGTTAAGGCACGAGCAGTACTTC.

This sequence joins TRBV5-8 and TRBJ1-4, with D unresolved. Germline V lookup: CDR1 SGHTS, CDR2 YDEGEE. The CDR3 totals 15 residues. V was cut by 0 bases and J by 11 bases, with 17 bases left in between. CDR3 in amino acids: CASSLVGSWAGKLFF. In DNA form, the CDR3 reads TGTGCCAGCAGCTTGGTGGGATCCTGGGCTGGGAAACTGTTTTTT. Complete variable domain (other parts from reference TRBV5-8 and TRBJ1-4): EAGVTQSPTHLIKTRGQQATLRCSPISGHTSVYWYQQALGLGLQFLLWYDEGEERNRGNFPPRFSGRQFPNYSSELNVNALELEDSALYLCASSLVGSWAGKLFFGSGTQLSVL.

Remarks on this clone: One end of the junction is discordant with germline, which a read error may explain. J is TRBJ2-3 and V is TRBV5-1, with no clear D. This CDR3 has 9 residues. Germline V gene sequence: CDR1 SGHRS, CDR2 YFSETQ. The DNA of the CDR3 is TGCGCCAGCAGTTTTTCAATTGATTTT. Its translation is CASSFSIDF.

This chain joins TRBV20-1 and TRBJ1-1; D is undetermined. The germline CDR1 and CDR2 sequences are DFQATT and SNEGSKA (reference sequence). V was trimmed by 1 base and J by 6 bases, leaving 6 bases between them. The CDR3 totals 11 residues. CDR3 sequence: CSARGGAEAFF. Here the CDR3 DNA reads TGCAGTGCTAGAGGGGGAGCTGAAGCTTTCTTT.

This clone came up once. CDR3 in DNA: TGTGCCAGCAGTTTATTTGTAGGGAGCTCCTACGAGCAGTACTTC. Translated: CASSLFVGSSYEQYF. The chain recombines TRBV27 with TRBJ2-7; a possible D gene is TRBD2 (5 bases). V lost 1 base to trimming and J lost 0 bases, with 10 bases between them. The germline V gene has CDR1 MNHEY and CDR2 SMNVEV (reference sequence). This CDR3 spans 15 amino acids.